A single sample is the source of the 25 T cell receptor beta chains below, sequenced in a study of cytomegalovirus exposure and HLA in healthy donors. The PCR contained 60 Vbeta and 13 Jbeta primers. Clones were sequenced by immunoSEQ multiplex PCR, and TCRdb holds only the in-frame ones, with some missing. Here the sample spans 240,000 or so clones, 82% being singletons. Sequencing was performed on PBMCs. The receptors derive from a woman aged 40 to 49 in good health and CMV-seropositive.

The chain carries TRBV7-6 and TRBJ2-7; TRBD2 matches at 11 bases. Per the germline V gene, CDR1 is SGHVS and CDR2 is FNYEAQ. V lost 4 bases and J lost 3; bases outside the gene matches: 8. The CDR3 spans 16 residues. The CDR3 nucleotides read TGTGCCAGCAGCTCGGACCCCGGGACTAGCGGCTACGAGCAGTACTTC. It yields the protein CASSSDPGTSGYEQYF.

The V call is TRBV14, the J call TRBJ1-2; D perhaps matches TRBD1 (6 bases). Trimming took 0 bases from V and 4 from J, leaving 18 bases between them. Per germline, CDR1 SGHDN and CDR2 FVKESK. This CDR3 region has 17 residues. The CDR3 DNA reads as TGTGCCAGCAGCCAAGATCTAAACAGACAGGTGCTCTATGGCTACACCTTC. Residues: CASSQDLNRQVLYGYTF.

V and J are TRBV7-6 and TRBJ2-7, with TRBD1 matching over 7 bases. V was pared by 5 bases and J by 6 bases, with 10 bases of the junction left unmatched. The CDR3 is 14 residues long. Germline V CDR1 and CDR2: SGHVS, FNYEAQ. The CDR3 loop reads CASSPTGIGREQYF. The CDR3, as DNA: TGTGCCAGCAGCCCGACAGGGATAGGCCGCGAGCAGTACTTC.

This clone has a single count. The chain joins TRBV9 to TRBJ2-3, with D uncertain. This CDR3 contains 14 residues. Germline CDR1 is SGDLS and CDR2 is YYNGEE. The V gene lost 0 bases and the J gene lost 1 base, with 6 bases spanning the gap. The CDR3 nucleotides read TGTGCCAGCAGCGTAGGAGTAGGCACAGATACGCAGTATTTT. Protein sequence: CASSVGVGTDTQYF.

In its sample, this clone was seen a few times. The gene calls are TRBV9 and TRBJ1-2, with D perhaps matching TRBD1 (6 bases). V lost 0 bases and J lost 4, with 13 bases in between. Germline V CDR1 and CDR2: SGDLS, YYNGEE. CDR3 length: 15 residues. The CDR3: CASSVGLGASYGYTF. CDR3 coding DNA: TGTGCCAGCAGCGTAGGATTGGGGGCTAGCTATGGCTACACCTTC.

The gene calls are TRBV7-3 and TRBJ2-3; 13 positions match TRBD2. The CDR3 extends over 17 amino acids. The V segment lost 5 bases and the J segment 5 bases; nucleotides outside the gene matches: 10. Germline CDR1 and CDR2: SGHTA and FQGTGA. In DNA, the CDR3 is TGTGCCAGCAGCGCCAGACTAGCGGGGGGACTAAGAGATACGCAGTATTTT. It translates to CASSARLAGGLRDTQYF.

In nucleotides, the CDR3 is TGTGCCAGCAGTTACACAGGCTTGACCGGGGAGCTGTTTTTT. Translation gives CASSYTGLTGELFF. The chain recombines TRBV6-5 with TRBJ2-2; possibly TRBD1 for D (5 bases). There are 14 residues in the CDR3. CDR1 MNHEY and CDR2 SVGAGI come from the germline V gene. V dropped 2 bases and J dropped 5 bases, with 9 bases sitting between them.

The chain has TRBV18 and TRBJ2-5; 7 positions agree with TRBD1. The CDR3 loop spans 12 amino acids. After removal of 4 bases from V and 4 bases from J, the junction contained 0 bases not matched to a gene. Germline loops: CDR1 KGHSH, CDR2 LQKENI. This CDR3 is CASSQGAETQYF. The CDR3 DNA follows: TGTGCCAGCTCACAGGGGGCAGAGACCCAGTACTTC.

The rearrangement joins TRBV2 to TRBJ2-1; 7 bases map to TRBD2. Germline CDR1 is SNHLY and CDR2 is FYNNEI. The CDR3 is 15 residues long. The J segment lost 8 bases and the V segment lost 6 bases, leaving 13 bases of the junction unmatched. The CDR3 DNA reads as TGTGCCAGCAGAACTGACTTTGCGGGGGTACATGAGCAGTTCTTC. Its protein is CASRTDFAGVHEQFF.

The gene calls are TRBV4-1 and TRBJ1-4; 8 bases map to TRBD1. Trimming cost V 2 bases and J 7 bases; bases outside gene matches: 3. The CDR3 extends over 14 amino acids. In germline, CDR1 is MGHRA, CDR2 YSYEKL. Written as DNA, the CDR3 is TGCGCCAGCAGCCAACCCCAGGGGGCTGAAAAACTGTTTTTT. This translates into CASSQPQGAEKLFF.

V usage is TRBV6-6 and J usage is TRBJ1-3; TRBD1 is a possible D gene (6 bases). This CDR3 contains 15 residues. Germline lookup yields CDR1 MNHNY and CDR2 SVGAGI (reference sequence). Trimming left V 6 bases short and J 4 bases short, with 16 bases between. The CDR3 region has the DNA TGTGCCAGCAGCTATTCACAGGGAAGAGGAAACACCATATATTTT. This sequence encodes CASSYSQGRGNTIYF.

The chain employs TRBV19 and TRBJ1-2, with D maybe TRBD1 (6 bases). Looked up from germline, CDR1 is LNHDA and CDR2 is SQIVND (reference sequence). Deletions cut 2 bases from V and 8 bases from J, with 15 bases between. The CDR3 spans 14 residues. The CDR3 is CASSILAEGGGYTF. The CDR3 DNA reads TGTGCCAGTAGTATATTGGCTGAAGGGGGAGGCTACACCTTC.

The genes are TRBV29-1 and TRBJ1-1, with 8 bases that match TRBD1. Germline lookup yields CDR1 SQVTM and CDR2 ANQGSEA. The V gene end was trimmed by 7 bases and the J gene end by 5 bases; junction bases not matched to a gene: 12. CDR3 length: 14 residues. The CDR3 region has the DNA TGCAGCGCCGGCATAGGGACAGGAGGAACTGAAGCTTTCTTT. Protein product: CSAGIGTGGTEAFF.

The V and J genes are TRBV19 and TRBJ2-3, with 8 bases fitting TRBD2. Unmatched junction bases numbered 12, after V lost 8 bases and J lost 5 bases. There are 15 residues in the CDR3. Germline V lookup: CDR1 LNHDA, CDR2 SQIVND (reference sequence). DNA of the CDR3: TGTGCCAGTTCAAAGGGAGCGGGGGAGGGAGATACGCAGTATTTT. It is translated as CASSKGAGEGDTQYF.

The V and J genes are TRBV4-2 and TRBJ2-7, with 8 bases that match TRBD2. The length of the CDR3 is 17 residues. J lost 0 bases, V lost 3 bases, and 10 bases had no gene match. Per germline, CDR1 LGHNA and CDR2 YNFKEQ. The CDR3 sequence is CASSQAGGGGTSYEQYF. The CDR3 region has the DNA TGTGCCAGCAGCCAGGCCGGGGGCGGGGGGACCTCCTACGAGCAGTACTTC.

V is TRBV20-1 and J is TRBJ1-2, with 7 bases lining up with TRBD1. The length of the CDR3 is 11 residues. Unmatched junction bases numbered 2, after V lost 2 bases and J lost 8 bases. The V gene's germline CDR1 is DFQATT and CDR2 SNEGSKA (reference sequence). CDR3 in DNA: TGCAGTGCTAGATTAGGGGGCGGCTACACCTTC. This gives the protein CSARLGGGYTF.

V gene TRBV20-1 combines with J gene TRBJ1-1; D ambiguous. With 1 base removed from V and 3 bases from J, the gap between germline ends came to 3 bases. Germline CDR1 DFQATT, CDR2 SNEGSKA (reference sequence). CDR3 size: 11 residues. CDR3 protein: CSARGHTEAFF. CDR3 coding DNA: TGCAGTGCTAGAGGGCACACTGAAGCTTTCTTT.

This clone was observed a single time. The rearrangement joins TRBV2 to TRBJ1-1; perhaps TRBD1 as D (6 bases). Trimming took 6 bases from V and 4 from J, leaving 15 bases between them. CDR3 size: 14 residues. Germline V CDR1 and CDR2: SNHLY, FYNNEI. The CDR3 DNA sequence: TGTGCCAGCAGCGACCAGGGGCTGAGCACTGAAGCTTTCTTT. Translated: CASSDQGLSTEAFF.

In nucleotides, the CDR3 is TGCGCCAGCAGCTTGGGAGGACAGGGGGCTGAAGCTTTCTTT. Translated, it gives CASSLGGQGAEAFF. The J gene is TRBJ1-1, the V gene TRBV5-1; 10 bases line up with TRBD1. This CDR3 is 14 amino acids long. Germline CDR1 and CDR2: SGHRS and YFSETQ. Unmatched junction bases numbered 2, after V lost 0 bases and J lost 6 bases. Full variable domain (outside the CDR3, taken from reference TRBV5-1 and TRBJ1-1): KAGVTQTPRYLIKTRGQQVTLSCSPISGHRSVSWYQQTPGQGLQFLFEYFSETQRNKGNFPGRFSGRQFSNSRSEMNVSTLELGDSALYLCASSLGGQGAEAFFGQGTRLTVV.

V and J are TRBV6-1 and TRBJ2-7; 9 nucleotides agree with TRBD1. The CDR3 loop spans 14 amino acids. J was trimmed by 5 bases and V by 5 bases; bases with no gene match: 7. Looked up from germline, CDR1 is MNHNS and CDR2 is SASEGT. Here the CDR3 reads CASSTQGAGHEQYF. CDR3 sequence (DNA): TGTGCCAGCAGTACACAGGGGGCCGGTCACGAGCAGTACTTC.

The rearrangement uses TRBV5-1 and TRBJ1-2, with D possibly being TRBD1 (5 bases). CDR1 is SGHRS, CDR2 YFSETQ, per germline. This CDR3 region has 12 residues. Trimming left V 3 bases short and J 8 bases short, with 11 bases between. The CDR3 loop reads CASSSGTFGYTF. The CDR3 DNA follows: TGCGCCAGCAGCTCGGGGACTTTCGGCTACACCTTC.

The chain carries TRBV5-4 and TRBJ2-2, with a tentative D call TRBD2 (5 bases). CDR3 length: 15 amino acids. The germline CDR1 and CDR2 sequences are SGHNT and YYREEE (reference sequence). V was cut by 4 bases and J by 0 bases, with 10 bases left in between. Here the CDR3 reads CASSTGSTNTGELFF. The CDR3 nucleotides read TGTGCCAGCAGCACGGGGTCCACGAACACCGGGGAGCTGTTTTTT.

The chain employs TRBV12-5 and TRBJ1-2; D perhaps matches TRBD1 (5 bases). This CDR3 has 12 amino acids. Germline V gene sequence: CDR1 LGHNT, CDR2 FRNRAP. V was trimmed by 0 bases and J by 13 bases, leaving 12 bases between them. CDR3 sequence (DNA): TGTGCTAGTGGTTTGGTGACTGGGGCCTCCACCTTC. Protein: CASGLVTGASTF.

The V call is TRBV21-1, the J call TRBJ2-7; the D call TRBD2 from the table was never checked on the DNA. TRBV21-1 is listed as a pseudogene. CDR3 length equals 16 residues. CDR3 DNA sequence: TGTGCCAGCAGCCTCGGGGGGAGGGTCTGGTCCTACGAGCAGTACTTC. This codes for CASSLGGRVWSYEQYF.

The CDR3: CAIRVANTGELFF. CDR3 coding DNA: TGTGCCATCCGGGTTGCGAACACCGGGGAGCTGTTTTTT. The chain uses TRBV10-3 and TRBJ2-2; D is ambiguous. There are 13 residues in the CDR3. Germline V gene data show CDR1 as ENHRY and CDR2 as SYGVKD. Trimming removed 8 bases at V and 0 bases at J, with 7 bases between.